This T cell receptor (beta chain) was obtained from a study of molecular identifiers for immune sequencing clone quantification. Study-level points and caveats: Jurkat TCR RNA that was spiked in from one cell was reportedly detectable among one million naive cells.

Trimming stripped 3 bases from V and 6 bases from J, with 12 bases between. The CDR3 totals 13 residues. The germline V gene has CDR1 KGHSH and CDR2 LQKENI. MiXCR was run by TCRdb on the PCR reads, yielding one entry per CDR3 protein. The sample shows 40,000 to 50,000 distinct CDR3 sequences, roughly 21% of them seen only once. When naive CD8 T cells were sorted, they were gated as CD8+CD4-CCR7+CD45RA+. This clonotype has just a few counts. Its antigen is as yet unknown. A read error is likely, as this CDR3 ends without the conserved phenylalanine or tryptophan. Specimen: naive CD8+ T cells from blood, with Jurkat cell RNA spiked in. Stated subset: FACS-sorted CD8+CD4-CCR7+CD45RA+ naive T cells. J is TRBJ2-7 and V is TRBV18; no clear D. The sequence was obtained from a human donor in good health. Some libraries in this study had Jurkat cell RNA spiked in. The DNA of the CDR3 is TGTGCCAGCTCACCCCCCGACAACAGCGAGCAGTACTCC. This gives the protein CASSPPDNSEQYS.